This passage covers 18 T cell receptor beta chains from one sample sequenced in a study of cytomegalovirus exposure and HLA in healthy donors. Produced via immunoSEQ multiplex PCR; TCRdb's table is partial and in-frame only. The table has around 300,000 clones, 70% to 90% seen once. Sequencing input: PBMCs. Receptors were obtained from a man aged 30 to 45 in good health and CMV-seronegative.

The chain is built from TRBV5-1 and TRBJ2-5, with D possibly being TRBD1 (5 bases). There are 16 residues in the CDR3. From germline, CDR1 is SGHRS and CDR2 YFSETQ. V was cut by 0 bases and J by 9 bases, with 21 bases left in between. The CDR3 DNA reads as TGCGCCAGCAGCTTGGGACAGACCTATCAAGAGAGAGCCCAGTACTTC. It yields the protein CASSLGQTYQERAQYF. Drawing the rest from reference TRBV5-1 and TRBJ2-5, the complete variable domain is KAGVTQTPRYLIKTRGQQVTLSCSPISGHRSVSWYQQTPGQGLQFLFEYFSETQRNKGNFPGRFSGRQFSNSRSEMNVSTLELGDSALYLCASSLGQTYQERAQYFGPGTRLLVL.

This clone showed up just once. The chain combines TRBV7-9 with TRBJ1-3; D might be TRBD1 (6 bases). The germline CDR1 and CDR2 sequences are SEHNR and FQNEAQ (reference sequence). The CDR3 runs 17 residues. Trimming removed 5 bases at V and 0 bases at J, with 17 bases between. As DNA, the CDR3 is TGTGCCAGCAGCAGAGAGGACAGCCCTTTCTCTGGAAACACCATATATTTT. It specifies CASSREDSPFSGNTIYF.

In DNA, the CDR3 is TGTGCCAGCAGCTCCTTACAGGACTACATGAACACTGAAGCTTTCTTT. It yields the protein CASSSLQDYMNTEAFF. The rearrangement uses TRBV9 and TRBJ1-1; the D gene is possibly TRBD1 (5 bases). The germline gives CDR1 SGDLS, CDR2 YYNGEE. The CDR3 extends over 16 amino acids. With 4 bases removed from V and 0 bases from J, the gap between germline ends came to 16 bases.

This chain uses TRBV5-6 with TRBJ1-2; TRBD1 aligns across 7 bases. Germline V CDR1 and CDR2: SGHDT, YYEEEE. CDR3 length equals 15 residues. V lost 4 bases to trimming and J lost 2 bases; unmatched junction nucleotides: 8. The CDR3 DNA reads TGTGCCAGCAGCCCGGGACAGCCGATGAACTATGGCTACACCTTC. Protein: CASSPGQPMNYGYTF.

The table lists this clone with a count of one. The chain combines TRBV6-1 with TRBJ1-5, with D unclear. The CDR3 covers 13 residues. Trimming left V 6 bases short and J 4 bases short, with 10 bases between. Germline CDR1 is MNHNS and CDR2 is SASEGT. Here the CDR3 reads CASRTGSNQPQHF. For the CDR3, the DNA is TGTGCCAGCAGGACCGGGTCTAATCAGCCCCAGCATTTT.

This chain links TRBV4-3 with TRBJ1-2, with TRBD1 as a possible D gene (6 bases). Trimming shortened V by 3 bases and J by 7 bases, and 21 bases separated the two germline ends. This CDR3 spans 16 amino acids. Germline V CDR1 and CDR2: LGHNA, YSLEER. The CDR3 coding sequence is TGCGCCAGCAGCCACCGCGACTGGGGGCTCACGTTTGGCTACACCTTC. This codes for CASSHRDWGLTFGYTF.

The chain has TRBV6-6 and TRBJ2-1; TRBD2 might be the D (7 bases). CDR1 and CDR2 (germline): MNHNY, SVGAGI (reference sequence). The CDR3 consists of 15 residues. Deletions cut 2 bases from V and 3 bases from J, with 11 bases between. The CDR3 loop is CASSYGGANYNEQFF. The DNA for the CDR3 is TGTGCCAGCAGTTACGGGGGGGCCAACTACAATGAGCAGTTCTTC.

The chain combines TRBV6-5 with TRBJ2-7; a possible D gene is TRBD2 (5 bases). Germline CDR1 and CDR2: MNHEY and SVGAGI. The CDR3 spans 14 residues. Trimming removed 6 bases from V and 0 bases from J, with 12 bases in between. The CDR3: CASRADRSSYEQYF. Written as DNA, the CDR3 is TGTGCCAGCAGAGCGGACCGAAGCTCCTACGAGCAGTACTTC.

This clone was counted between two and nine times. V usage is TRBV2 and J usage is TRBJ1-2; D may be TRBD1 (6 bases). There are 12 residues in the CDR3. Germline CDR1 SNHLY, CDR2 FYNNEI. V lost 6 bases and J lost 8, with 13 bases in between. The CDR3 loop reads CASSPTGSGYTF. DNA of the CDR3: TGTGCCAGCAGCCCTACAGGGAGCGGCTACACCTTC.

The chain has TRBV29-1 and TRBJ1-1; 9 positions agree with TRBD1. CDR1 and CDR2 from the germline V gene are SQVTM and ANQGSEA. CDR3 length equals 16 residues. The ends lost 4 bases at V and 0 bases at J; junction bases unmatched: 9. This CDR3 is CSVVSDRGSMNTEAFF. The CDR3 DNA reads as TGCAGCGTTGTTAGTGACAGGGGGTCCATGAACACTGAAGCTTTCTTT.

The J gene is TRBJ1-5, the V gene TRBV6-5; 8 bases map to TRBD1. Germline V CDR1 and CDR2: MNHEY, SVGAGI. With V trimmed by 6 bases and J by 1 base, 5 bases remained unmatched. The CDR3 totals 15 residues. CDR3 DNA: TGTGCCAGCAGACCACGGACAGGGAGCAATCAGCCCCAGCATTTT. Translating it yields CASRPRTGSNQPQHF.

The chain recombines TRBV18 with TRBJ2-1; D perhaps matches TRBD1 (5 bases). The CDR3 consists of 12 residues. The V end lost 6 bases, the J end lost 7 bases, and 10 bases lay between the germline ends. Germline V gene lookup returns CDR1 KGHSH and CDR2 LQKENI. The CDR3 sequence is CASSQQGNEQFF. CDR3 nucleotides: TGTGCCAGCTCTCAGCAGGGAAATGAGCAGTTCTTC.

The V gene is TRBV18, the J gene TRBJ2-7; 11 nucleotides line up with TRBD1. The germline CDR1 and CDR2 sequences are KGHSH and LQKENI. The CDR3 spans 15 residues. Trimming removed 5 bases from V and 4 bases from J; junction bases left unmatched: 7. The CDR3, as DNA: TGTGCCAGCTCAACGGGACAGGGGGGAGTGTACGAGCAGTACTTC. Amino acids: CASSTGQGGVYEQYF.

This clone was counted a few times. This chain links TRBV6-5 with TRBJ1-2; D unresolved. Germline V gene data show CDR1 as MNHEY and CDR2 as SVGAGI. V was clipped by 5 bases and J by 5 bases, with 9 bases between them. The CDR3 loop spans 12 amino acids. CDR3 sequence: CASSPTAYGYTF. CDR3 in DNA: TGTGCCAGCAGTCCCACAGCTTATGGCTACACCTTC.

The chain recombines TRBV2 with TRBJ1-5, with 9 bases aligning to TRBD1. Germline CDR1 SNHLY, CDR2 FYNNEI. The CDR3 covers 17 residues. V lost 6 bases to trimming and J lost 0 bases; unmatched junction nucleotides: 9. The DNA for the CDR3 is TGTGCCAGCAGAAGGACAGGGGACTATTATAGCAATCAGCCCCAGCATTTT. It encodes CASRRTGDYYSNQPQHF.

The chain is built from TRBV6-1 and TRBJ2-7; 10 nucleotides match TRBD1. J gave up 3 bases and V 3 bases, and 5 bases lay outside the gene matches. Per the germline V gene, CDR1 is MNHNS and CDR2 is SASEGT. This CDR3 is 15 amino acids long. DNA of the CDR3: TGTGCCAGCAGTGACGGGACAGGGGAGGACTACGAGCAGTACTTC. It yields the protein CASSDGTGEDYEQYF.

The chain employs TRBV5-1 and TRBJ2-3; TRBD2 aligns across 8 bases. This CDR3 is built from 17 residues. V gave up 6 bases and J gave up 0 bases; unmatched junction bases: 12. From germline, CDR1 is SGHRS and CDR2 YFSETQ. The CDR3 DNA reads as TGCGCCAGCAATTGGCGGGCTAGCGGGTCTAGCACAGATACGCAGTATTTT. Translated: CASNWRASGSSTDTQYF.

The genes are TRBV5-4 and TRBJ1-5; TRBD1 is a possible D gene (6 bases). The germline CDR1 and CDR2 sequences are SGHNT and YYREEE (reference sequence). V lost 4 bases to trimming and J lost 9 bases, with 14 bases between them. This CDR3 comprises 13 residues. CDR3 bases: TGTGCCAGCAGCGTGAACAGGGACCGGCCCCAGCATTTT. Protein sequence: CASSVNRDRPQHF.